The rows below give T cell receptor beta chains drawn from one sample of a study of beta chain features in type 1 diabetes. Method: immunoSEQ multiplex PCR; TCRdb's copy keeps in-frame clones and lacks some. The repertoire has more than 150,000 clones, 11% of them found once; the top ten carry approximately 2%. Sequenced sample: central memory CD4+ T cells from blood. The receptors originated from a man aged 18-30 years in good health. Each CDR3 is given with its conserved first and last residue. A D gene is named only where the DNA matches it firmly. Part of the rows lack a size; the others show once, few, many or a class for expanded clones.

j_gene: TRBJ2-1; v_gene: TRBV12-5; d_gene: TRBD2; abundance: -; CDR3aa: CASGLSGTTPRTQKQFF; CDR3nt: TGTGCTAGTGGTCTCTCCGGGACTACGCCTCGGACCCAAAAACAGTTCTTC
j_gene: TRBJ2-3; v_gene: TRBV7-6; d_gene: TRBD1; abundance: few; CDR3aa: CASSRGQVTDTQYF; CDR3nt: TGTGCCAGCAGCCGAGGACAGGTCACAGATACGCAGTATTTT
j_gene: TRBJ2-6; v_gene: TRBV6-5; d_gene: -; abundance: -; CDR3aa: CASSYRVGANVLTF; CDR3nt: TGTGCCAGCAGTTACCGGGTTGGGGCCAACGTCCTGACTTTC
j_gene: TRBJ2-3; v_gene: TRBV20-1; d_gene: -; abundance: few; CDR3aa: CSALVYTQYF; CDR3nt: TGCAGTGCTTTAGTCTATACGCAGTATTTT
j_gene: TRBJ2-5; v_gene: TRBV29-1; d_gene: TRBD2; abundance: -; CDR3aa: CSVETAGRETQYF; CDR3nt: TGCAGCGTTGAAACAGCGGGGAGAGAGACCCAGTACTTC
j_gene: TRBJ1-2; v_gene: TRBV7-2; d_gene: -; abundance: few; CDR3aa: CASSPDENYGYTF; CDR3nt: TGTGCCAGCAGCCCCGACGAGAATTATGGCTACACCTTC
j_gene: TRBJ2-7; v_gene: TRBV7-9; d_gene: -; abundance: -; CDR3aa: CASSLAGGTYEQYF; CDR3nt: TGTGCCAGCAGCTTAGCGGGTGGAACCTACGAGCAGTACTTC
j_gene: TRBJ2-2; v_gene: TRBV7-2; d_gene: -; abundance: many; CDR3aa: CASSLSGPRTGELFF; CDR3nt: TGTGCCAGCAGCTTAAGTGGGCCCCGCACCGGGGAGCTGTTTTTT
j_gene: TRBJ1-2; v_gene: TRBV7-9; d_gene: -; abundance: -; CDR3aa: CASSLEANYGYTF; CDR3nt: TGTGCCAGCAGCTTAGAGGCTAACTATGGCTACACCTTC
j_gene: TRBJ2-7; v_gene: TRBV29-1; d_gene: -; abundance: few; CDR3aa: CSVHHGGEQYF; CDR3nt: TGCAGCGTCCACCACGGTGGGGAGCAGTACTTC
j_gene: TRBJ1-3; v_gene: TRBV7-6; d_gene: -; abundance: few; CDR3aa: CASSLQNSRTVGNTIYF; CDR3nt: TGTGCCAGCAGCTTACAGAATTCTAGGACAGTCGGAAACACCATATATTTT
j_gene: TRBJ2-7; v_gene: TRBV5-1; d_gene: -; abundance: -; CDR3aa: CASSLGSSYEQYF; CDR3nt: TGCGCCAGCAGCTTGGGATCCTCCTACGAGCAGTACTTC
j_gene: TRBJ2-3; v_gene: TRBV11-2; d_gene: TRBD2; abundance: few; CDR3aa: CASSSLLASTDTQYF; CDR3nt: TGTGCCAGCAGCTCGTTACTAGCGTCGACAGATACGCAGTATTTT
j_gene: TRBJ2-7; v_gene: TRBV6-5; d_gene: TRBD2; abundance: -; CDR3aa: CASRGLAGDIEQYF; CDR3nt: TGTGCCAGCAGGGGACTAGCGGGAGATATCGAGCAGTACTTC
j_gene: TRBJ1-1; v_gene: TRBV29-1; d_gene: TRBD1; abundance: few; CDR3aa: CSVGQGAEAFF; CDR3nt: TGCAGCGTGGGACAGGGGGCAGAAGCTTTCTTT
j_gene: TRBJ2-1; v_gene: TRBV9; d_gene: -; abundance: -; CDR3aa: CASSVAPGGYNEQFF; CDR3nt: TGTGCCAGCAGCGTAGCCCCTGGGGGGTACAATGAGCAGTTCTTC
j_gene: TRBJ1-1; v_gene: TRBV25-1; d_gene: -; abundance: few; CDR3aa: CASSVSSMNTEAFF; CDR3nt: TGTGCCAGCAGTGTATCCAGCATGAACACTGAAGCTTTCTTT
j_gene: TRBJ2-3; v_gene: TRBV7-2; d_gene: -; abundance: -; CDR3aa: CASSFRGGGVGTDTQYF; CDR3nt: TGTGCCAGCAGCTTTCGCGGTGGCGGGGTAGGAACAGATACGCAGTATTTT
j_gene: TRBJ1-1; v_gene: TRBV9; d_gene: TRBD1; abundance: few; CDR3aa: CASSRKSGTAMNTEAFF; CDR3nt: TGTGCCAGCAGTCGTAAATCCGGGACAGCTATGAACACTGAAGCTTTCTTT
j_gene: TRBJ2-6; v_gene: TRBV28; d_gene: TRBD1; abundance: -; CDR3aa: CASSSLDRAGANVLTF; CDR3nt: TGTGCCAGCAGTTCGCTCGACAGGGCTGGGGCCAACGTCCTGACTTTC
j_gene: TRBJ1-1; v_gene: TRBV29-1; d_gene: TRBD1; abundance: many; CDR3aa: CSVHIGTGGNTEAFF; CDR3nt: TGCAGCGTCCACATCGGGACAGGGGGGAACACTGAAGCTTTCTTT
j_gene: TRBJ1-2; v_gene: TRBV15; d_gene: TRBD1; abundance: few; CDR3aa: CATSRVGTGVNYGYTF; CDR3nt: TGTGCCACCAGCAGAGTAGGGACAGGGGTGAACTATGGCTACACCTTC
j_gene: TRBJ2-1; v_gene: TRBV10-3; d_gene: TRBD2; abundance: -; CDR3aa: CAISGTSGTYNEQFF; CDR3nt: TGTGCCATCAGTGGGACTAGCGGAACCTACAATGAGCAGTTCTTC
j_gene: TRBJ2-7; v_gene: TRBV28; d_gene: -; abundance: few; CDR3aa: CASRRTGYEQYF; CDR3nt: TGTGCCAGCAGACGAACAGGGTACGAGCAGTACTTC
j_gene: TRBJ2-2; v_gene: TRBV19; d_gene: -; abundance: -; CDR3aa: CASSIEGARTGELFF; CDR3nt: TGTGCCAGTAGTATAGAGGGGGCGCGCACCGGGGAGCTGTTTTTT
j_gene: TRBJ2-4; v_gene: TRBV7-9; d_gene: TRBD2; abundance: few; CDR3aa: CASSLEVGLARF; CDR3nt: TGTGCCAGCAGCTTAGAAGTCGGACTAGCTCGCTTC
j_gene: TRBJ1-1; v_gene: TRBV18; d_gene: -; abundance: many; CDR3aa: CASSPISEGTWFF; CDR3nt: TGTGCCAGCTCACCAATTAGCGAGGGGACGTGGTTCTTT
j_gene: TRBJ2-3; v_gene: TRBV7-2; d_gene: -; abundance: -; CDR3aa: CASSFRGADTQYF; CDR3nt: TGTGCCAGCAGCTTTCGAGGGGCAGATACGCAGTATTTT
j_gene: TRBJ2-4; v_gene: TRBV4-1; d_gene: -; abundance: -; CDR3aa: CASSLVGDIQYF; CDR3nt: TGCGCCAGCAGCCTTGTCGGGGACATTCAGTACTTC
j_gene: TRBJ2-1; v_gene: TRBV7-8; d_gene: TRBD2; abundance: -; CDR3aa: CASSLGGLAAKQFF; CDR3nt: TGTGCCAGCAGCTTAGGGGGACTAGCGGCTAAGCAGTTCTTC
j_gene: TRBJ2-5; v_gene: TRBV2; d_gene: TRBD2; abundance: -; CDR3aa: CASRGLAGGYGETQYF; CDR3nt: TGTGCCAGCAGGGGACTAGCGGGAGGTTACGGGGAGACCCAGTACTTC
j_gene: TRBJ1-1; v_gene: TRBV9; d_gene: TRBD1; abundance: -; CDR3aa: CASSVTGGTEAFF; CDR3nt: TGTGCCAGCAGCGTTACAGGGGGCACTGAAGCTTTCTTT
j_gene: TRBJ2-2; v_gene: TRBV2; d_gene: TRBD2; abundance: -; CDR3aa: CASSPGLAGVHGELFF; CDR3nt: TGTGCCAGCTCCCCGGGACTAGCGGGAGTCCACGGGGAGCTGTTTTTT
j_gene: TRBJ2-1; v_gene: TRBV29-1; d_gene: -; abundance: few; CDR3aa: CSPVRAGGYEQFF; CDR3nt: TGCAGCCCCGTCCGGGCAGGGGGGTATGAGCAGTTCTTC
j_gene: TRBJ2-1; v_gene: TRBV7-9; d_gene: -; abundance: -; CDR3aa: CASSLGQHNEQFF; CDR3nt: TGTGCCAGCAGCTTAGGGCAGCACAATGAGCAGTTCTTC
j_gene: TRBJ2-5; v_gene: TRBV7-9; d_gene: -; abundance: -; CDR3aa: CASSPARRETQYF; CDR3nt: TGTGCCAGCAGCCCAGCTAGACGAGAGACCCAGTACTTC
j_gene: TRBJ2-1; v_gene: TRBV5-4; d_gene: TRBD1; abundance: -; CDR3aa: CASSLHQGVQFF; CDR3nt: TGTGCCAGCAGCTTACACCAGGGGGTGCAGTTCTTC
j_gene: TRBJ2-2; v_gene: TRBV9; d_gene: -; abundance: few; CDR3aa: CASSGANTGELFF; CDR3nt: TGTGCCAGCAGCGGCGCGAACACCGGGGAGCTGTTTTTT
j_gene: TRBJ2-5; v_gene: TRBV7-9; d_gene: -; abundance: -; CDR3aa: CASSPRRESPETQYF; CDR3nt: TGTGCCAGCAGCCCTCGCAGGGAATCTCCAGAGACCCAGTACTTC
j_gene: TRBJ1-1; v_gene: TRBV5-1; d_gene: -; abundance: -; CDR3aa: CASSFKDGNTEAFF; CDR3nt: TGCGCCAGCAGCTTTAAAGACGGGAACACTGAAGCTTTCTTT
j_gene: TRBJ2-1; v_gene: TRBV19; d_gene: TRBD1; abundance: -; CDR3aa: CASSYKKRQGNEQFF; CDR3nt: TGTGCCAGTAGTTACAAAAAACGACAGGGGAATGAGCAGTTCTTC
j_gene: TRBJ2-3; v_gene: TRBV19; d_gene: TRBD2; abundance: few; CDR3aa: CASTGLGNTDTQYF; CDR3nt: TGTGCCAGTACGGGACTAGGGAATACAGATACGCAGTATTTT
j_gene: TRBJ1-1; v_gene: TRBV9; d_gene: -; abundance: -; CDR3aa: CASSADSPNTEAFF; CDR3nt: TGTGCCAGCAGCGCGGACAGTCCCAACACTGAAGCTTTCTTT
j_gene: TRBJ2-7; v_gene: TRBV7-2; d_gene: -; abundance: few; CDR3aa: CASRPPGSTYEQYF; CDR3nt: TGTGCCAGCAGACCCCCGGGGTCAACCTACGAGCAGTACTTC
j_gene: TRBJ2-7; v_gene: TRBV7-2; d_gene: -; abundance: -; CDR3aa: CASSLSGKSYEQYF; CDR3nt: TGTGCCAGCAGCTTATCCGGGAAAAGCTACGAGCAGTACTTC
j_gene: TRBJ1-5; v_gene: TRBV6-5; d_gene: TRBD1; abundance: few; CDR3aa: CASSLGQGFNQPQHF; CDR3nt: TGTGCCAGCAGTTTAGGACAGGGGTTCAATCAGCCCCAGCATTTT
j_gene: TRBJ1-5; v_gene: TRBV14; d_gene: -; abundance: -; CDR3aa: CASNRDLREPQHF; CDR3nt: TGTGCCAGCAATCGGGACTTAAGAGAGCCCCAGCATTTT
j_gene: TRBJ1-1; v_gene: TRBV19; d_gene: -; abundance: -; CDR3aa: CATTRNTEAFF; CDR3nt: TGTGCCACTACCCGGAACACTGAAGCTTTCTTT
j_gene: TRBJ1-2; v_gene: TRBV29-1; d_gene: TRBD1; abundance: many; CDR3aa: CSVERDRAEGYTF; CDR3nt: TGCAGCGTCGAACGGGACAGGGCGGAAGGCTACACCTTC
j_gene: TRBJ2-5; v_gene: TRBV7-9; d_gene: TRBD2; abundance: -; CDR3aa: CASSLGRERQETQYF; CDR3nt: TGTGCCAGCAGCTTAGGGCGGGAGAGACAAGAGACCCAGTACTTC
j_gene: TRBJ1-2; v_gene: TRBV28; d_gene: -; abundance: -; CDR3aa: CASSLVPVYGYTF; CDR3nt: TGTGCCAGCAGCCTTGTCCCCGTCTATGGCTACACCTTC
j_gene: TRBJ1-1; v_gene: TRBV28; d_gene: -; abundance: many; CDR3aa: CASSFQLEAFF; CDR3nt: TGTGCCAGCAGTTTTCAGTTGGAAGCTTTCTTT
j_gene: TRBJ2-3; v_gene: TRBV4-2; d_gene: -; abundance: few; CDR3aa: CASSQGPGTDTQYF; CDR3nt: TGTGCCAGCAGCCAAGGCCCAGGCACAGATACGCAGTATTTT
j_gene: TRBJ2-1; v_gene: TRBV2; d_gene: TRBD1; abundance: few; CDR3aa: CASTRGQGRNEQFF; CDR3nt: TGTGCCAGCACCAGGGGACAGGGAAGGAATGAGCAGTTCTTC
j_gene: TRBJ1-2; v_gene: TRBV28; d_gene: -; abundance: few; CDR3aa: CAVGGHLNYGYTF; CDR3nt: TGTGCCGTCGGGGGACACCTCAACTATGGCTACACCTTC
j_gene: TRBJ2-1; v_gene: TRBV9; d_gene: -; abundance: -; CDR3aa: CASSVGTGSDYEQFF; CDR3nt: TGTGCCAGCAGCGTAGGTACGGGGTCAGACTATGAGCAGTTCTTC